Below, 26 T cell receptor beta chains from the same sample are listed, as sequenced in a study of tumor and adjacent non-tumor tissue in lung cancer. The template was RNA from unsorted bulk tissue. This non-tumor lung sample came from over 3 cm beyond the tumor edge. A modified ARM-PCR protocol with three rounds of nested PCR amplified TCRbeta. In TCRdb, the multiplex PCR reads were re-called with MiXCR into one record per CDR3 protein. The table includes about 75,000 distinct CDR3 sequences, around 65% detected once. The specimen was distant non-tumor lung tissue. The receptors derive from a woman aged 45-59 years with non-small cell lung cancer.

Worth noting for this clonotype: This may arise from a read error, as a much more abundant clone is one base away. J is TRBJ2-7 and V is TRBV5-1, with D hard to call. Germline CDR1 and CDR2: SGHRS and YFSETQ. The length of the CDR3 is 16 residues. The ends were cut back, 0 bases at V and 6 bases at J, with 19 bases in the middle. DNA for the CDR3: TGCGCCAGCAGCTTGGCTTCAAGCCAGAATCTGGGCGAGCAGTACTTC. It yields the protein CASSLASSQNLGEQYF.

Turning to this clonotype: The conserved final phenylalanine or tryptophan is absent from the CDR3, which likely points to a read error. The chain links TRBV29-1 to TRBJ2-7, with a possible D match to TRBD1 (6 bases). The CDR3 consists of 13 residues. Germline V gene lookup returns CDR1 SQVTM and CDR2 ANQGSEA. The V end was cut by 5 bases, the J end by 5 bases, with 16 bases between. CDR3 region: CSVKGTTNNEQYY. CDR3 nucleotide sequence: TGCAGCGTTAAAGGGACAACTAACAACGAGCAGTACTAC.

As regards this clonotype: The CDR3 end shows no conserved phenylalanine or tryptophan, and so a read error is likely. The V gene is TRBV12-3 or TRBV12-4, the J gene TRBJ2-2; TRBD1 matches at 9 bases. The CDR3 has 15 amino acids. V lost 9 bases, J lost 2 bases, and 7 bases stayed unmatched. The chain's CDR3 is CASRITGGNTGELFL. CDR3 DNA: TGTGCCAGTAGAATCACAGGGGGCAACACCGGGGAGCTGTTTCTT.

As regards this clonotype: The conserved final phenylalanine or tryptophan is absent from the CDR3, which likely points to a read error. CDR3 protein: CASSIWDRGTDTQYL. The CDR3 coding sequence is TGTGCCAGTAGTATTTGGGACAGGGGAACCGATACGCAGTATCTT. The chain employs TRBV19 and TRBJ2-3, with 10 bases matching TRBD1. Germline V gene data show CDR1 as LNHDA and CDR2 as SQIVND (reference sequence). V gave up 3 bases and J gave up 6 bases; unmatched junction bases: 6. CDR3 size: 15 residues.

As for this clonotype: A much larger clone is a single base away; this may be a read error. The rearrangement joins TRBV12-3 or TRBV12-4 to TRBJ1-3; D is uncertain. The CDR3 runs 18 residues. The CDR3 sequence: CASSSLGRRISSGSTIYF. The CDR3 nucleotides are TGTGCCAGCAGTTCCCTCGGACGGCGAATAAGCTCTGGAAGCACCATATATTTT.

Regarding this clonotype: The junction differs from germline at one of its ends, possibly a read error. The chain links TRBV20-1 to TRBJ2-1; 11 bases line up with TRBD2. Looked up from germline, CDR1 is DFQATT and CDR2 is SNEGSKA (reference sequence). The CDR3 covers 14 residues. The CDR3, as DNA: TGCAGAGCTAGAACTAGCGGGAGTGCCAATGAGCAATTCTTC. Amino acids: CRARTSGSANEQFF.

V usage is TRBV20-1 and J usage is TRBJ2-3, with D maybe TRBD2 (5 bases). Germline CDR1 DFQATT, CDR2 SNEGSKA (reference sequence). CDR3 length: 17 residues. V was shortened by 6 bases and J by 15 bases, with 37 bases between the two germline ends. CDR3 amino acids: CSAQPSGGTSSTDTRYF. CDR3 DNA sequence: TGCAGTGCCCAACCGTCCGGCGGAACCTCTAGCACAGATACGCGATATTTT.

A note on this clonotype: The germline gene is not matched at one end of the junction; a read error may be the cause. The chain carries TRBV4-2 and TRBJ1-1; D not resolved. The CDR3 loop spans 13 amino acids. Germline V CDR1 and CDR2: LGHNA, YNFKEQ. CDR3 bases: TGTGCCAGCAACCAGGACCGGTACACTGAAGCTTTATTT. Protein product: CASNQDRYTEALF.

For this clonotype: A much larger clone differs from this one at a single base, so this may be a read error. The V gene is TRBV5-5, the J gene TRBJ2-3, with 10 bases identical to TRBD2. The J segment lost 3 bases and the V segment lost 4 bases, leaving 14 bases of the junction unmatched. CDR1 is SGHKS, CDR2 YYEKEE, per germline (reference sequence). The CDR3 runs 18 residues. The DNA of the CDR3 is TGTGCCAGCAGCGCCGGACTAGCGGTATCTAGTGGGACAGATACGCAGTATTTT. This sequence encodes CASSAGLAVSSGTDTQYF.

In regard to this clonotype: A much larger clone sits a single nucleotide away, making a read error possible. The chain links TRBV12-3 or TRBV12-4 to TRBJ2-7, with D possibly matching TRBD1 (6 bases). The V end lost 7 bases, the J end lost 5 bases, and 18 bases lay between the germline ends. CDR3 length equals 14 residues. The CDR3 reads CASISIGGWHEQYF. As DNA, the CDR3 is TGTGCCAGCATCTCGATTGGGGGCTGGCACGAGCAGTACTTC.

This clonotype was seen repeatedly, ten times or more. The chain links TRBV29-1 to TRBJ1-1; TRBD1 is a possible D gene (5 bases). CDR3 length: 14 amino acids. Trimming removed 4 bases from V and 0 bases from J, with 12 bases in between. Germline CDR1 reads SQVTM; CDR2 reads ANQGSEA. The chain's CDR3 is CSVAPRAVNTEAFF. The DNA of the CDR3 is TGCAGCGTTGCCCCCAGGGCGGTGAACACTGAAGCTTTCTTT.

As concerns this clonotype: A read error is possible here, since a much larger clone lies one base away. The CDR3 does not close with the conserved phenylalanine or tryptophan, likely indicating a read error. The chain is built from TRBV28 and TRBJ1-1; D uncertain. The V gene's germline CDR1 is MDHEN and CDR2 SYDVKM. Trimming removed 3 bases at V and 0 bases at J, with 14 bases between. CDR3 length: 16 residues. DNA of the CDR3: TGTGCCAGCAGTTTGGCGGCAGGTGGAATGAACACTGAAGCTTTCTAT. This gives the protein CASSLAAGGMNTEAFY.

In the case of this clonotype: The junction departs from the called germline gene at one end, perhaps through a read error. The chain couples TRBV18 to TRBJ2-4; D not certain. This CDR3 has 13 residues. The V gene's germline CDR1 is KGHSH and CDR2 LQKENI. In nucleotides, the CDR3 is TGTGCCAGCTCACCGGGGAATCAAAAGATTCAGTACTTC. As protein: CASSPGNQKIQYF. Filled out from reference TRBV18 and TRBJ2-4, the complete variable domain reads NAGVMQNPRHLVRRRGQEARLRCSPMKGHSHVYWYRQLPEEGLKFMVYLQKENIIDESGMPKERFSAEFPKEGPSILRIQQVVRGDSAAYFCASSPGNQKIQYFGAGTRLSVL.

A few counts support this clonotype. This may be a read error: a much more frequent sequence differs by one nucleotide. The chain employs TRBV30 and TRBJ2-2, with 9 nucleotides matching TRBD1. The germline gives CDR1 GTSNPN, CDR2 SVGIG (reference sequence). This CDR3 comprises 15 residues. J gave up 5 bases and V 6 bases, and 10 bases lay outside the gene matches. The chain's CDR3 is CACVIGTGRTGELFF. The CDR3 DNA reads TGTGCCTGTGTAATCGGGACAGGGAGGACCGGGGAGCTGTTTTTT.

J is TRBJ1-2 and V is TRBV4-3, with D perhaps matching TRBD1 (6 bases). The ends were cut back, 3 bases at V and 6 bases at J, with 17 bases in the middle. Germline CDR1 is LGHNA and CDR2 is YSLEER. The length of the CDR3 is 15 residues. CDR3 in amino acids: CASSHEVARGNGYTF. The CDR3 DNA reads as TGCGCCAGCAGCCATGAGGTGGCCAGGGGCAATGGCTACACCTTC.

Concerning this clonotype: A single base separates this from a much larger clone, so it may be a read error. The DNA for the CDR3 is TGCGCCAGCAGACAATGGGGGGGCGTAGCGTCAGATACGCAGTATTTT. Residues: CASRQWGGVASDTQYF. The chain uses TRBV4-1 and TRBJ2-3, with D possibly being TRBD2 (7 bases). Germline V lookup: CDR1 MGHRA, CDR2 YSYEKL. The CDR3 spans 16 residues. Trimming cost V 6 bases and J 4 bases, with 20 bases left between them.

About this clonotype: With a much larger clone just one base away, this may be a read error. The chain combines TRBV12-3 or TRBV12-4 with TRBJ2-1, with 8 bases lining up with TRBD1. V shed 6 bases and J 5 bases; nucleotides not matched to a gene: 9. This CDR3 contains 15 residues. The DNA of the CDR3 is TGTGCCAGCAGCCTGGGACAGGATATGGACAATGAGCAGTTCTTC. Amino acids: CASSLGQDMDNEQFF.

To note about this clonotype: One end of the junction fails to match germline, which may point to a read error. The chain is built from TRBV11-2 and TRBJ2-7; no definite D call. The germline gives CDR1 SGHAT, CDR2 FQNNGV. CDR3 length equals 14 residues. The CDR3 nucleotides are TGTGCCAGCGGCTTATCCCTTTGGAACGACGAGCGGTACTTC. Residues: CASGLSLWNDERYF.

Concerning this clonotype itself: A much larger clone differs by one base, so this may be a read error. The rearrangement uses TRBV20-1 and TRBJ2-3, with 10 nucleotides matching TRBD2. V trimming: 0 bases; J trimming: 4 bases; junction bases outside the gene matches: 4. This CDR3 is 15 amino acids long. From germline, CDR1 is DFQATT and CDR2 SNEGSKA (reference sequence). The CDR3 reads CSARDVAGGADTQYF. CDR3 nucleotide sequence: TGCAGTGCTAGAGATGTAGCGGGAGGCGCAGATACGCAGTATTTT.

Regarding this clonotype: Germline is not matched at one junction end, which may reflect a read error. The genes are TRBV6-2 or TRBV6-3 and TRBJ2-1, with no clear D. CDR3 length: 17 amino acids. Looked up from germline, CDR1 is MNHEY and CDR2 is SVGEGT. The CDR3 nucleotides read TGTGCCGGCAGACCGGACGGACGGAAAAGCTCCTACAATGGGCAGTTCTTC. Its protein product is CAGRPDGRKSSYNGQFF.

Notes on this clonotype: Germline and junction disagree at one end, which may indicate a read error. The V call is TRBV11-2, the J call TRBJ1-1, with unresolved D. This CDR3 region has 12 residues. Germline V gene sequence: CDR1 SGHAT, CDR2 FQNNGV. CDR3 sequence: CVSSSRSTEAFF. The DNA for the CDR3 is TGTGTCAGCAGCTCACGGTCCACTGAAGCTTTCTTT. Based on the CDR3 plus reference TRBV11-2 and TRBJ1-1, the full variable domain is EAGVAQSPRYKIIEKRQSVAFWCNPISGHATLYWYQQILGQGPKLLIQFQNNGVVDDSQLPKDRFSAERLKGVDSTLKIQPAKLEDSAVYLCVSSSRSTEAFFGQGTRLTVV.

This clonotype came up a few times. J is TRBJ2-7 and V is TRBV6-2 or TRBV6-3; D not resolved. Germline values: CDR1 MNHEY, CDR2 SVGEGT. V lost 8 bases and J lost 3, with 17 bases in between. This CDR3 is built from 14 residues. The CDR3 loop is CASAWSGLFYEQYF. The CDR3 bases are TGTGCCAGCGCCTGGTCTGGTCTTTTCTACGAGCAGTACTTC.

On this clonotype itself: The CDR3 ends on some other residue instead of the conserved phenylalanine or tryptophan, so this is likely a read error. The chain joins TRBV29-1 to TRBJ1-5, with 9 bases lining up with TRBD1. CDR1 and CDR2 from the germline V gene are SQVTM and ANQGSEA. The V segment lost 6 bases and the J segment 11 bases; nucleotides outside the gene matches: 14. CDR3 length: 14 residues. The CDR3 loop is CSVADRGRFNAQHY. CDR3 coding DNA: TGCAGCGTAGCGGACAGGGGAAGGTTTAATGCCCAGCATTAT.

This clonotype came up many times. V gene TRBV10-2 combines with J gene TRBJ2-5; perhaps TRBD2 as D (5 bases). Trimming removed 6 bases from V and 0 bases from J, with 14 bases in between. This CDR3 is built from 15 residues. From germline, CDR1 is WSHSY and CDR2 SAAADI. The CDR3 spells CASRGAETYQETQYF. In DNA, the CDR3 is TGCGCCAGCAGGGGAGCGGAGACTTACCAAGAGACCCAGTACTTC.

On this clonotype: An end of the junction differs from the germline gene, which may be a read error. This chain joins TRBV11-2 and TRBJ2-1, with unresolved D. The CDR3 contains 13 residues. Germline values: CDR1 SGHAT, CDR2 FQNNGV. CDR3 coding DNA: TGTGCCAGCATCTTAGCAAGGCTACTTGAGCAGTTCTTC. Translation: CASILARLLEQFF.

A word on this clonotype: A much larger clone lies a single base off, so this may be a read error. J is TRBJ2-1 and V is TRBV24-1, with D possibly matching TRBD1 (6 bases). Germline V gene sequence: CDR1 KGHDR, CDR2 SFDVKD. With 4 bases removed from V and 9 bases from J, the gap between germline ends came to 18 bases. The CDR3 has 15 amino acids. The CDR3 region is CATSEGHGVYGEQFF. The CDR3 DNA sequence: TGTGCCACCAGTGAGGGACATGGGGTCTATGGTGAGCAGTTCTTC.